The entry below describes one T cell receptor (beta chain). Its antigen is unidentified. These data come from a study of Graves' ophthalmopathy and Graves' hyperthyroidism. Study results and caveats: The model achieved 55% to 71% sensitivity and around 78% specificity for ophthalmopathy progression.

Hyperthyroidism patients, aged 18 to 65, were newly diagnosed, under 2 months' duration. Diagnostic conclusions were grounded in clinical symptoms, serum thyroxine, TRAb, thyroid ultrasound and orbital computed tomography. RNA transcripts were the template, and TCR beta CDR3 regions were amplified from them. A first-round RT-PCR used HTBI primers, followed by a second-round multiplex PCR. TCRdb redid the calling of the multiplex PCR reads with MiXCR, one entry per CDR3 protein. The sample has about 600,000 distinct CDR3 sequences; about 40% are singletons. Per germline, CDR1 SGHTA and CDR2 FQGNSA. Trimming removed 2 bases at V and 1 base at J, with 13 bases between. The length of the CDR3 is 16 residues.

The chain joins TRBV7-2 to TRBJ2-3; the D gene is possibly TRBD2 (6 bases). The receptor comes from an adult man with Graves' hyperthyroidism. Sequencing used peripheral blood or thyroid tissue (not recorded which). CDR3 sequence reads: CASSLSGSGRTDTQYF. CDR3 DNA sequence: TGTGCCAGCAGCTTATCGGGTAGCGGTCGCACAGATACGCAGTATTTT.